These 30 T cell receptor beta chains were all obtained from the same sample, sequenced in a study of blood T cell repertoires in COVID-19. Data came from immunoSEQ multiplex PCR; TCRdb stores just in-frame clones and leaves some out. The table includes about 300,000 clones, roughly 83% detected once. Sequenced: peripheral blood. All receptors derive from a woman in her forties or fifties with acute or convalescent COVID-19.

The rearrangement links TRBV4-3 to TRBJ1-2; 7 bases agree with TRBD1. There are 16 residues in the CDR3. V was clipped by 7 bases and J by 4 bases; unmatched bases: 15. Germline lookup yields CDR1 LGHNA and CDR2 YSLEER. DNA of the CDR3: TGCGCCAGCACCAATGTAATGACAGGGAGAAGCTATGGCTACACCTTC. This codes for CASTNVMTGRSYGYTF.

The chain uses TRBV28 and TRBJ2-7, with 9 positions matching TRBD2. The CDR3 length is 16 residues. V trimming: 1 base; J trimming: 1 base; junction bases outside the gene matches: 5. Germline lookup yields CDR1 MDHEN and CDR2 SYDVKM. The CDR3 DNA reads TGTGCCAGCAGTTTATCTGTTAGCGGGAGTTCCTACGAGCAGTACTTC. This encodes CASSLSVSGSSYEQYF.

Points on this clone: The same CDR3 is also encoded by other DNA sequences in this sample. The chain combines TRBV7-2 with TRBJ2-7; the D gene is possibly TRBD1 (6 bases). CDR1 SGHTA and CDR2 FQGNSA come from the germline V gene. There are 12 residues in the CDR3. V was cut by 6 bases and J by 3 bases, with 9 bases left in between. The CDR3 DNA follows: TGTGCCAGCAGTTTACAGGGCTACGAGCAGTACTTC. Residues: CASSLQGYEQYF.

The gene calls are TRBV11-1 and TRBJ2-1, with TRBD1 identical over 8 bases. There are 13 residues in the CDR3. The junction had 5 bases not matched to a gene; V was cut back by 5 bases and J by 8 bases. Germline V gene data show CDR1 as SGHAT and CDR2 as FQDESV (reference sequence). Here the CDR3 reads CASSLDRGDEQFF. The CDR3 DNA is TGTGCCAGCAGCCTAGACAGGGGAGATGAGCAGTTCTTC.

The J gene is TRBJ1-6, the V gene TRBV6-6; D is perhaps TRBD1 (6 bases). The V gene's germline CDR1 is MNHNY and CDR2 SVGAGI (reference sequence). V lost 2 bases and J 7 bases, leaving 12 bases between the germline ends. The CDR3 has 15 amino acids. CDR3 sequence (DNA): TGTGCCAGCAGTTACACGGGGGGCTGGAATTCACCCCTCCACTTT. Its protein is CASSYTGGWNSPLHF.

The chain combines TRBV18 with TRBJ1-5; D remains unclear. There are 16 residues in the CDR3. V was clipped by 2 bases and J by 5 bases, with 16 bases between them. Looked up from germline, CDR1 is KGHSH and CDR2 is LQKENI. DNA for the CDR3: TGTGCCAGCTCACCAAGCAAATCGGGGATGCATCAGCCCCAGCATTTT. Translating it yields CASSPSKSGMHQPQHF.

This clone appeared a single time. This chain joins TRBV7-8 and TRBJ1-1; D is perhaps TRBD1 (6 bases). CDR3 length: 17 residues. V was cut by 2 bases and J by 8 bases, with 24 bases left in between. CDR1 is SGHVS, CDR2 FQNEAQ, per germline. The CDR3 protein is CASSLFVIGQGFSEAFF. The DNA for the CDR3 is TGTGCCAGCAGCTTATTTGTGATCGGGCAGGGGTTCTCCGAAGCTTTCTTT.

The V call is TRBV3-1 (or the pseudogene TRBV3-2), the J call TRBJ2-7, with TRBD2 matching 11 bases. Germline V gives CDR1 LGHDT, CDR2 YNNKEL (reference sequence). This CDR3 has 18 amino acids. Germline trimming cut 4 bases from V and 2 bases from J; bases unmatched to any gene: 13. DNA for the CDR3: TGTGCCAGCAGCCTTAGCACCGCTAGCGGGAGGACCACCTACGAGCAGTACTTC. Amino acids: CASSLSTASGRTTYEQYF.

This chain connects TRBV4-2 to TRBJ1-5; no definite D call. Deletions cut 1 base from V and 8 bases from J, with 6 bases between. The CDR3 is 12 residues long. The V gene's germline CDR1 is LGHNA and CDR2 YNFKEQ. The CDR3 bases are TGTGCCAGCAGCCAAGGAGTGGAGCCCCAGCATTTT. It yields the protein CASSQGVEPQHF.

The rearrangement links TRBV18 to TRBJ1-1, with D possibly being TRBD1 (5 bases). Trimming removed 2 bases at V and 0 bases at J, with 10 bases between. The CDR3 extends over 15 amino acids. Germline V gene lookup returns CDR1 KGHSH and CDR2 LQKENI. The CDR3 DNA is TGTGCCAGCTCACCAGGGGCACCCTTGAACACTGAAGCTTTCTTT. Protein sequence: CASSPGAPLNTEAFF.

This rearrangement joins TRBV5-1 to TRBJ2-1; 8 positions match TRBD2. The CDR3 contains 16 residues. Germline-derived CDR1 and CDR2 are SGHRS and YFSETQ. V gave up 0 bases and J gave up 8 bases; unmatched junction bases: 10. CDR3 amino acids: CASSLETGGVLHEQFF. The DNA for the CDR3 is TGCGCCAGCAGCTTGGAGACGGGAGGGGTGCTGCATGAGCAGTTCTTC. The full variable domain, its missing parts supplied by reference TRBV5-1 and TRBJ2-1, is KAGVTQTPRYLIKTRGQQVTLSCSPISGHRSVSWYQQTPGQGLQFLFEYFSETQRNKGNFPGRFSGRQFSNSRSEMNVSTLELGDSALYLCASSLETGGVLHEQFFGPGTRLTVL.

V is TRBV6-1 and J is TRBJ1-1, with D possibly being TRBD1 (5 bases). The CDR3 spans 13 residues. CDR1 is MNHNS and CDR2 is SASEGT in the germline V gene. The V end was cut by 2 bases, the J end by 8 bases, with 12 bases between. This chain's CDR3 is CASSEREGWEAFF. CDR3 nucleotides: TGTGCCAGCAGTGAAAGGGAGGGGTGGGAAGCTTTCTTT.

This rearrangement joins TRBV27 to TRBJ2-6; D is possibly TRBD2 (5 bases). This CDR3 region has 19 residues. Germline V gene lookup returns CDR1 MNHEY and CDR2 SMNVEV (reference sequence). Trimming pared 2 bases from V and 5 bases from J, leaving 22 bases between. The CDR3 is CASSLRGSFWGERANVLTF. CDR3 in DNA: TGTGCCAGCAGTTTACGAGGGAGTTTTTGGGGTGAAAGGGCCAACGTCCTGACTTTC.

The CDR3 spells CASSVGLGGAAVPGNTIYF. CDR3 sequence (DNA): TGTGCCAGCAGCGTAGGGCTAGGAGGGGCCGCGGTCCCTGGAAACACCATATATTTT. This chain connects TRBV9 to TRBJ1-3; D perhaps matches TRBD1 (5 bases). The V and J ends lost 0 bases and 2 bases respectively, with 21 bases between them. CDR3 size: 19 residues. Germline V gene sequence: CDR1 SGDLS, CDR2 YYNGEE.

The chain employs TRBV6-2 or TRBV6-3 and TRBJ1-4, with no clear D. The ends were cut back, 4 bases at V and 4 bases at J, with 10 bases in the middle. Germline assignment: CDR1 MNHEY and CDR2 SVGEGT. The CDR3 loop spans 14 amino acids. DNA for the CDR3: TGTGCCAGCAGTTCGAACACCGATAATGAAAAACTGTTTTTT. The encoded protein is CASSSNTDNEKLFF.

This clone was seen just once. The chain combines TRBV7-9 with TRBJ2-7; maybe TRBD1 (6 bases). Trimming left V 5 bases short and J 7 bases short, with 12 bases between. This CDR3 comprises 12 residues. Germline CDR1 is SEHNR and CDR2 is FQNEAQ (reference sequence). The CDR3 region has the DNA TGTGCCAGCAGCAGAGGACAGCCGGAGCAGTACTTC. As protein: CASSRGQPEQYF. Full variable domain (remainder filled in from reference TRBV7-9 and TRBJ2-7): DTGVSQNPRHKITKRGQNVTFRCDPISEHNRLYWYRQTLGQGPEFLTYFQNEAQLEKSRLLSDRFSAERPKGSFSTLEIQRTEQGDSAMYLCASSRGQPEQYFGPGTRLTVT.

This clone was picked up one time. V gene TRBV7-2 combines with J gene TRBJ2-7; D possibly corresponds to TRBD1 (5 bases). Per the germline V gene, CDR1 is SGHTA and CDR2 is FQGNSA. There are 14 residues in the CDR3. Trimming took off 5 bases at V and 2 bases at J, with 13 bases between the two ends. The CDR3 loop reads CASSASTGAYEQYF. The DNA for the CDR3 is TGTGCCAGCAGCGCTTCCACAGGAGCCTACGAGCAGTACTTC. The full variable domain, completed using reference TRBV7-2 and TRBJ2-7, is GAGVSQSPSNKVTEKGKDVELRCDPISGHTALYWYRQSLGQGLEFLIYFQGNSAPDKSGLPSDRFSAERTGGSVSTLTIQRTQQEDSAVYLCASSASTGAYEQYFGPGTRLTVT.

CDR3 in DNA: TGTGCCACCAGTGATACCTCTAGCAGCACAGATACGCAGTATTTT. Amino acids: CATSDTSSSTDTQYF. The chain employs TRBV24-1 and TRBJ2-3; perhaps TRBD2 as D (5 bases). V gave up 3 bases and J gave up 0 bases, with 9 bases separating them. Germline V lookup: CDR1 KGHDR, CDR2 SFDVKD. This CDR3 comprises 15 residues.

V is TRBV7-2 and J is TRBJ2-1; D unresolved. The CDR3 runs to 13 residues. V was cut by 8 bases and J by 7 bases, with 15 bases left in between. From germline, CDR1 is SGHTA and CDR2 FQGNSA. The CDR3 nucleotides are TGTGCCAGCCGCCCCGCTTCGGTAAATGAGCAGTTCTTC. This sequence encodes CASRPASVNEQFF.

This chain joins TRBV7-8 and TRBJ2-7; 9 bases match TRBD1. The V gene's germline CDR1 is SGHVS and CDR2 FQNEAQ. The CDR3 consists of 16 residues. Losses at the gene ends were 0 bases for V and 2 bases for J; bases not matched to a gene: 5. The CDR3 sequence: CASSLAGTGGPYEQYF. In nucleotides, the CDR3 is TGTGCCAGCAGCTTAGCGGGAACAGGGGGCCCCTACGAGCAGTACTTC.

To note about this clone: One end of the junction fails to match germline, which may point to a read error. The rearrangement joins TRBV28 to TRBJ2-5; 12 bases fit TRBD2. Germline V gene sequence: CDR1 MDHEN, CDR2 SYDVKM. The CDR3 length is 14 residues. The CDR3 reads CVSRLAGEGETQYF. The CDR3 DNA sequence: TGTGTCAGCAGACTAGCGGGGGAGGGGGAGACCCAGTACTTC.

The chain links TRBV7-6 to TRBJ2-2; D not resolved. CDR1 and CDR2 (germline): SGHVS, FNYEAQ. This CDR3 has 16 amino acids. With 1 base removed from V and 4 bases from J, the gap between germline ends came to 13 bases. CDR3: CASSLDLIRGTGELFF. The CDR3 nucleotides read TGTGCCAGCAGCTTAGATTTGATACGAGGCACCGGGGAGCTGTTTTTT.

This chain connects TRBV10-3 to TRBJ1-5; 7 bases are a match to TRBD1. CDR3 length: 14 residues. Germline CDR1 is ENHRY and CDR2 is SYGVKD. Trimming at V came to 6 bases and at J to 4 bases, leaving 6 bases not matched to a gene. This CDR3 is CAISRDSANQPQHF. DNA of the CDR3: TGTGCCATCAGCCGGGACAGCGCGAATCAGCCCCAGCATTTT.

The chain couples TRBV6-4 to TRBJ2-3; no definite D call. Germline CDR1 is MRHNA and CDR2 is SNTAGT. The CDR3 is 14 amino acids. With 8 bases removed from V and 0 bases from J, the gap between germline ends came to 12 bases. CDR3 amino acids: CASSLSVSTDTQYF. The CDR3 DNA reads TGTGCCAGCTCTTTGAGCGTGAGCACAGATACGCAGTATTTT.

The rearrangement links TRBV7-9 to TRBJ2-1, with D tentatively TRBD2 (7 bases). This CDR3 contains 14 residues. Germline assignment: CDR1 SEHNR and CDR2 FQNEAQ (reference sequence). V was pared by 1 base and J by 8 bases, with 12 bases between. The CDR3 here is CASSLGGGFDEQFF. DNA of the CDR3: TGTGCCAGCAGCTTAGGCGGGGGCTTCGATGAGCAGTTCTTC.

The CDR3 sequence: CASSPNMGAWTFF. The DNA for the CDR3 is TGTGCCAGCTCACCAAATATGGGGGCCTGGACGTTCTTC. The chain joins TRBV18 to TRBJ2-1; perhaps TRBD1 as D (6 bases). The CDR3 runs to 13 residues. From germline, CDR1 is KGHSH and CDR2 LQKENI. The ends were cut back, 2 bases at V and 15 bases at J, with 17 bases in the middle.

This chain uses TRBV19 with TRBJ1-1, with TRBD1 as a possible D gene (5 bases). V was trimmed by 8 bases and J by 6 bases, leaving 13 bases between them. The germline gives CDR1 LNHDA, CDR2 SQIVND (reference sequence). This CDR3 contains 12 residues. The CDR3: CASRGEPAEAFF. DNA of the CDR3: TGTGCCAGTCGGGGGGAACCCGCTGAAGCTTTCTTT.

V and J are TRBV3-1 (or the pseudogene TRBV3-2) and TRBJ2-5, with 14 bases lining up with TRBD2. Germline lookup yields CDR1 LGHDT and CDR2 YNNKEL (reference sequence). The V segment lost 0 bases and the J segment 4 bases; nucleotides outside the gene matches: 10. There are 19 residues in the CDR3. CDR3 sequence: CASSQEVGLAGGWRETQYF. CDR3 nucleotides: TGTGCCAGCAGCCAAGAAGTCGGACTAGCGGGAGGTTGGCGAGAGACCCAGTACTTC.

This clone was seen more than once but under ten times. The chain carries TRBV19 and TRBJ1-2, with 7 bases matching TRBD1. The germline V gene has CDR1 LNHDA and CDR2 SQIVND (reference sequence). Unmatched junction bases numbered 12, after V lost 6 bases and J lost 8 bases. The CDR3 runs to 14 residues. The CDR3 loop is CASSQQQGNRGYTF. The CDR3 DNA reads TGTGCCAGTAGCCAGCAACAGGGGAATCGCGGCTACACCTTC.

The chain recombines TRBV2 with TRBJ1-3, with D tentatively TRBD1 (5 bases). CDR3 length: 12 amino acids. With 6 bases removed from V and 7 bases from J, the gap between germline ends came to 10 bases. Germline loops: CDR1 SNHLY, CDR2 FYNNEI. The CDR3 sequence is CASSPWGNTIYF. As DNA, the CDR3 is TGTGCCAGCAGCCCGTGGGGCAACACCATATATTTT.